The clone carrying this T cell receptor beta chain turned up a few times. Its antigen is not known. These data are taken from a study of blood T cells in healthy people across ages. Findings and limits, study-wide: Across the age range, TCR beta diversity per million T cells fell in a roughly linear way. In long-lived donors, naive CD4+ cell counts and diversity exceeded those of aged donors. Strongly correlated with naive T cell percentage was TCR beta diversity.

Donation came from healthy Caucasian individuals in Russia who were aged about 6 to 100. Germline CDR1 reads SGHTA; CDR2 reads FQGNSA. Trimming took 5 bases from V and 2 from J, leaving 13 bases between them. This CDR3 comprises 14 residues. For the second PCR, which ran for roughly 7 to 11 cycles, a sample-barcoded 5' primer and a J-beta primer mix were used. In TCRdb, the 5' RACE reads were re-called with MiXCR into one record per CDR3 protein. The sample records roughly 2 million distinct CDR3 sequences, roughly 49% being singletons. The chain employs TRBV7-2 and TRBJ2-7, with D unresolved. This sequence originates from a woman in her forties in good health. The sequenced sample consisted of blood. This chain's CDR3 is CASSPVKGPYEQYF. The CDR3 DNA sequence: TGTGCCAGCAGCCCGGTTAAAGGTCCCTACGAGCAGTACTTC.